This TCR beta chain was obtained from a study of blood T cells in healthy people across ages. Primed by a sample-barcoded 5' primer and a J-beta primer mix, a second PCR proceeded for 7 to 11 cycles. The template-switch adaptor, which had 12 random nucleotides, put a tag on each cDNA molecule. A single record per CDR3 protein comes from TCRdb applying MiXCR to the 5' RACE reads. The data show approximately 780,000 distinct CDR3 sequences, roughly 26% seen once. The germline V gene has CDR1 DFQATT and CDR2 SNEGSKA (reference sequence). Trimming left V 5 bases short and J 7 bases short, with 17 bases between. The CDR3 runs 13 residues. The same specimen was also included in a second study, on T cells of mothers and their children.

The sequence came from a boy aged 5-17 years in good health. Source material: blood. The rearrangement uses TRBV20-1 and TRBJ1-2; tentatively, D is TRBD1 (5 bases). The chain's CDR3 is CSAPDGGDRGYTF. The CDR3 coding sequence is TGCAGTGCTCCCGACGGGGGGGATCGTGGCTACACCTTC.